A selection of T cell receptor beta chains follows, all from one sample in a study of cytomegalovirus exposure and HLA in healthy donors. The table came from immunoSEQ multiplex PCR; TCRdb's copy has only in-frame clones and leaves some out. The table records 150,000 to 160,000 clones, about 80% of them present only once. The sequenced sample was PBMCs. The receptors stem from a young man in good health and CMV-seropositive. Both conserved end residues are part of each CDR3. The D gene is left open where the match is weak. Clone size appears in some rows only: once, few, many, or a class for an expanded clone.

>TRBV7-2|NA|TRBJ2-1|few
CASSLDVAADEVF
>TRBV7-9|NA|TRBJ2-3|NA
CASSSGNPGTSAQYF
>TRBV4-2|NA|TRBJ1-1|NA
CASSQDSGGTEAFF
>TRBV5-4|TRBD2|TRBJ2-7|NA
CASSPAPFRGGSGNEQYF
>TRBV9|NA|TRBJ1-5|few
CASSPNSGGFQPQHF
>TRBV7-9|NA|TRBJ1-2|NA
CASSATGGYTF
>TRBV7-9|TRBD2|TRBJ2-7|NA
CASTGAAGGSEQYF
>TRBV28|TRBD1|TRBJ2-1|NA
CASSFPRDRDIFGQFF
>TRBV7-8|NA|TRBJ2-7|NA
CASSLGPTYSYEQYF
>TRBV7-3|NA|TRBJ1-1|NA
CASTPGEGFGGEAFF
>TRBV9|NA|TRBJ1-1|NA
CASSALRTGEAFF
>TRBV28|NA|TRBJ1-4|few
CASSFPARDTNEKLFF
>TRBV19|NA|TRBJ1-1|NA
CASTPRAAAAFF
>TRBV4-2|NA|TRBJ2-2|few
CASSQGGRYSGTGELFF
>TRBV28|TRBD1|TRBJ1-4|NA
CASSPQGGTNEKLFF
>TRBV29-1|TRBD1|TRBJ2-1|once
CSVEYRGYNEQFF
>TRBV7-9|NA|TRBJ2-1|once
CASSDNREISYNEQFF